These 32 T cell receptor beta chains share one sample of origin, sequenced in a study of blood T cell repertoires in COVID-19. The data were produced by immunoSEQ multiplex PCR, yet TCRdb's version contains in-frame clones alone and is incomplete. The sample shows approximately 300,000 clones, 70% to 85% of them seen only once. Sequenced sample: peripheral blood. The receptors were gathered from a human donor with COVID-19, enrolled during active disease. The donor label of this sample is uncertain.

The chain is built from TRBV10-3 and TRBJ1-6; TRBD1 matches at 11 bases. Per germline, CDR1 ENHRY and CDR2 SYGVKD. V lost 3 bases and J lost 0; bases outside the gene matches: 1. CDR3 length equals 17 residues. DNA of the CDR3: TGTGCCATCAGTGACGGACAGGGGGCCTCCTATAATTCACCCCTCCACTTT. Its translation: CAISDGQGASYNSPLHF.

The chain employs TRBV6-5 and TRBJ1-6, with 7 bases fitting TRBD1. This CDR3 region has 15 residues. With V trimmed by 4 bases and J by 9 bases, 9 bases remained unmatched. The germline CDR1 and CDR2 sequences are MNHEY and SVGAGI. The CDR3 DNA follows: TGTGCCAGCAGTTCCGCGGGGCAGGGGGTTTCACCCCTCCACTTT. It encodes CASSSAGQGVSPLHF.

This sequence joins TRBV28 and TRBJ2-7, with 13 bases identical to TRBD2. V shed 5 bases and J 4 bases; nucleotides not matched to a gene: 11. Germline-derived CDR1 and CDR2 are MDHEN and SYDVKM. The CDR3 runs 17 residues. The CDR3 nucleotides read TGTGCCAGCAGTCCCCACCGGACTAGCGGGAGTTGGTACGAGCAGTACTTC. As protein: CASSPHRTSGSWYEQYF.

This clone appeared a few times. The CDR3 DNA is TGTGCCAGCAGCTTAAGTTCAGGGTTCAACACCGGGGAGCTGTTTTTT. Its translation: CASSLSSGFNTGELFF. The chain is built from TRBV7-3 and TRBJ2-2, with D possibly matching TRBD1 (5 bases). Per the germline V gene, CDR1 is SGHTA and CDR2 is FQGTGA. The CDR3 loop spans 16 amino acids. V lost 1 base and J lost 2, with 11 bases in between.

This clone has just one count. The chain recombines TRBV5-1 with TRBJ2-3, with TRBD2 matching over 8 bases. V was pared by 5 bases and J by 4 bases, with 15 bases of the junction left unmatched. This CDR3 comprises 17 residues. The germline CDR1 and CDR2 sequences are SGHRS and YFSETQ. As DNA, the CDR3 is TGCGCCAGCAGTCAGGCGGGGACTAGTGTTGGAGCAGATACGCAGTATTTT. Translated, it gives CASSQAGTSVGADTQYF.

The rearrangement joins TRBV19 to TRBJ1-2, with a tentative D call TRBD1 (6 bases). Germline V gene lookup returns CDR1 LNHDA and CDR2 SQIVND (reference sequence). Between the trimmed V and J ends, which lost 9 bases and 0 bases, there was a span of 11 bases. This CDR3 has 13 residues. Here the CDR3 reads CASGTRSNYGYTF. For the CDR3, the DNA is TGTGCCAGCGGGACAAGATCTAACTATGGCTACACCTTC.

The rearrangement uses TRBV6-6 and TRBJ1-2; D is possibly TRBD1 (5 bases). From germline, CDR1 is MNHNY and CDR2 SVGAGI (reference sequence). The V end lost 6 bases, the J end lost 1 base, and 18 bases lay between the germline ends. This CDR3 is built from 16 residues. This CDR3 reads CASRAAGAELNYGYTF. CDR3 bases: TGTGCCAGCAGGGCTGCTGGGGCGGAACTTAACTATGGCTACACCTTC.

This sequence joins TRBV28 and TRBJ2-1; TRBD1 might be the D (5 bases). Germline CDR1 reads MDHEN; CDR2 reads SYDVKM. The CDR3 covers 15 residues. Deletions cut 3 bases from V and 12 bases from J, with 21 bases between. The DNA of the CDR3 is TGTGCCAGCAGTTTCCTGGGGCTTCGACTGTTTGGGCAGTTCTTC. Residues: CASSFLGLRLFGQFF.

The chain's CDR3 is CASSYRPQETNQPQHF. In nucleotides, the CDR3 is TGTGCCAGCAGTTACAGGCCACAGGAGACCAATCAGCCCCAGCATTTT. The V call is TRBV6-6, the J call TRBJ1-5; D possibly corresponds to TRBD1 (5 bases). V lost 2 bases to trimming and J lost 3 bases, with 14 bases between them. Germline loops: CDR1 MNHNY, CDR2 SVGAGI (reference sequence). This CDR3 is built from 16 residues.

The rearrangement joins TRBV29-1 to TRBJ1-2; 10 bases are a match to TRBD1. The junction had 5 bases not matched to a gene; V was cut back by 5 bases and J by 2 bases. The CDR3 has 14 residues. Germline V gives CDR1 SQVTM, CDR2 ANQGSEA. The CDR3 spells CSVLTGGVNYGYTF. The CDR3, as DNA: TGCAGCGTTCTGACAGGGGGCGTAAACTATGGCTACACCTTC.

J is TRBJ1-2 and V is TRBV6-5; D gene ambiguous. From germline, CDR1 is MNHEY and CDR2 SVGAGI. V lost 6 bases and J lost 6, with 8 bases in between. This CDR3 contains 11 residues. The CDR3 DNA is TGTGCCAGCAGCGCGAGTCATGGCTACACCTTC. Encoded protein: CASSASHGYTF.

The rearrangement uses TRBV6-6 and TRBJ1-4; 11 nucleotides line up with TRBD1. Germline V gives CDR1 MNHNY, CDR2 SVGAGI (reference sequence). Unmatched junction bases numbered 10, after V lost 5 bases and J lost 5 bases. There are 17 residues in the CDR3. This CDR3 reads CASSLDRGLKVNEKLFF. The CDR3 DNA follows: TGTGCCAGCAGTCTGGACAGGGGGCTTAAAGTAAATGAAAAACTGTTTTTT.

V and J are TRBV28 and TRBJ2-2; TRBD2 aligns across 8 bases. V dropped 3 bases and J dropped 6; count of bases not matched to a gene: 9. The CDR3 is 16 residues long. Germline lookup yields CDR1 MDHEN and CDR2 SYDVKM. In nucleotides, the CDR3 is TGTGCCAGCAGTTTCGTAGGGACTAGATCAGCCGGGGAGCTGTTTTTT. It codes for CASSFVGTRSAGELFF.

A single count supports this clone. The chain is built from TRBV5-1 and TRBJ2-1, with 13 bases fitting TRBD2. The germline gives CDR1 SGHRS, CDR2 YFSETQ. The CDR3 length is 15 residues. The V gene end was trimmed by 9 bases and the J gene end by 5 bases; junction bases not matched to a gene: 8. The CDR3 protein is CATKLGTSGNNEQFF. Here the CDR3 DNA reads TGCGCCACCAAACTGGGGACTAGCGGGAACAATGAGCAGTTCTTC.

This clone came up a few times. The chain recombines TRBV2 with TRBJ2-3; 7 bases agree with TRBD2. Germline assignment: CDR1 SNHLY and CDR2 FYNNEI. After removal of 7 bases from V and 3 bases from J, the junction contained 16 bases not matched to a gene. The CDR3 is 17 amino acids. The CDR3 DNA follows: TGTGCCAGCACCCCGTGGGTAGCGGGTGATAGAACAGATACGCAGTATTTT. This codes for CASTPWVAGDRTDTQYF.

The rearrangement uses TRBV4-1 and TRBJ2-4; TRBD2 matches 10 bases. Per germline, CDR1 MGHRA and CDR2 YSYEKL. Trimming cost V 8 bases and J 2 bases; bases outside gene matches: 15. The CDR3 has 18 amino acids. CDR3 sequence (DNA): TGCGCCAGCTCCAAAGTCTCCCCACTAGCGGGACCCAAAAACATTCAGTACTTC. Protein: CASSKVSPLAGPKNIQYF.

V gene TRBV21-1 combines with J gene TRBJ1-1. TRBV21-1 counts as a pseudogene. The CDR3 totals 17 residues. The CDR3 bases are TGTGCCAGCAGCAAAATCGGGAGCAGGGATATGAACACTGAAGCTTTCTTT. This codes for CASSKIGSRDMNTEAFF.

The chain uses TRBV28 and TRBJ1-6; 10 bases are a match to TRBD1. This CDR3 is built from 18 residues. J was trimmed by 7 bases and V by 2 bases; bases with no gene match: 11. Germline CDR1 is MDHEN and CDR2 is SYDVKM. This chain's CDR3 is CASSLPPDRGNPNSPLHF. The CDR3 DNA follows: TGTGCCAGCAGTTTACCCCCGGACAGGGGGAATCCGAATTCACCCCTCCACTTT.

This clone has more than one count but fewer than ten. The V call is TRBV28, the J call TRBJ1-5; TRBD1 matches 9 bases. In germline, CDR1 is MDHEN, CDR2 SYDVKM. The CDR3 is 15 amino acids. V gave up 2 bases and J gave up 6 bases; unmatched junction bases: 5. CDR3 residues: CASSLGGTGSQPQHF. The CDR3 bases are TGTGCCAGCAGTTTAGGGGGGACAGGGAGTCAGCCCCAGCATTTT.

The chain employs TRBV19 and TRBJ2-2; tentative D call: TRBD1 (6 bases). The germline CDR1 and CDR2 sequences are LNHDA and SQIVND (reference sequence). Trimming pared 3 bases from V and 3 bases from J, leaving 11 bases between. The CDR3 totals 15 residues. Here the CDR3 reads CASSIRDTYTGELFF. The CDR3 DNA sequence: TGTGCCAGTAGTATTAGGGACACCTACACCGGGGAGCTGTTTTTT.

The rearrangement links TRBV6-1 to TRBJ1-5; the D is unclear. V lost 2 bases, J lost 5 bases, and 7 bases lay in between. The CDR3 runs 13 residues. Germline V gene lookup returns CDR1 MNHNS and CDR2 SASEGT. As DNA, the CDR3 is TGTGCCAGCAGTGAAATTTCGGATCAGCCCCAGCATTTT. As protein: CASSEISDQPQHF.

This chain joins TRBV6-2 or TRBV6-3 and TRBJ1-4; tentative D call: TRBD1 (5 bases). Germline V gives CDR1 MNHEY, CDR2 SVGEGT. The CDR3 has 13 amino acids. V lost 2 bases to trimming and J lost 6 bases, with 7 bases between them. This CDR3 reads CASSYGRDEKLFF. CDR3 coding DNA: TGTGCCAGCAGTTACGGCAGGGATGAAAAACTGTTTTTT.

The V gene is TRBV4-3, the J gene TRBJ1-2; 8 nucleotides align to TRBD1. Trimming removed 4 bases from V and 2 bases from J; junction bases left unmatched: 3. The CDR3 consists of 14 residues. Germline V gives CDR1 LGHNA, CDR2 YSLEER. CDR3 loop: CASSPRTGNYGYTF. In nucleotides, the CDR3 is TGCGCCAGCAGCCCTCGGACAGGGAACTATGGCTACACCTTC.

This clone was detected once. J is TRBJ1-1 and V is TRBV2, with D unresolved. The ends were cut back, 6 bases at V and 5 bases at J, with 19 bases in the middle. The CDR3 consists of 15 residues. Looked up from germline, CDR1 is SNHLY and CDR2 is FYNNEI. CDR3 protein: CASSPHPPGNTEAFF. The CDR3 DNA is TGTGCCAGCAGCCCCCACCCCCCGGGTAATACTGAAGCTTTCTTT. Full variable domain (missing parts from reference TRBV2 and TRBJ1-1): EPEVTQTPSHQVTQMGQEVILRCVPISNHLYFYWYRQILGQKVEFLVSFYNNEISEKSEIFDDQFSVERPDGSNFTLKIRSTKLEDSAMYFCASSPHPPGNTEAFFGQGTRLTVV.

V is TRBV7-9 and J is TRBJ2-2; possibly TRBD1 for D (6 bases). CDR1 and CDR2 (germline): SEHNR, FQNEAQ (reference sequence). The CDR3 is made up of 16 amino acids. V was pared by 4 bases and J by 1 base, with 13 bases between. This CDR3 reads CASSSTGWLNTGELFF. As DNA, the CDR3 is TGTGCCAGCAGCTCCACAGGGTGGCTGAACACCGGGGAGCTGTTTTTT.

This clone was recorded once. CDR3 loop: CASSIDAASTDTQYF. CDR3 sequence (DNA): TGTGCCAGTAGTATAGATGCGGCTAGCACAGATACGCAGTATTTT. The genes are TRBV19 and TRBJ2-3; D unclear. CDR3 length: 15 residues. Trimming removed 0 bases from V and 0 bases from J, with 7 bases in between. In germline, CDR1 is LNHDA, CDR2 SQIVND (reference sequence).

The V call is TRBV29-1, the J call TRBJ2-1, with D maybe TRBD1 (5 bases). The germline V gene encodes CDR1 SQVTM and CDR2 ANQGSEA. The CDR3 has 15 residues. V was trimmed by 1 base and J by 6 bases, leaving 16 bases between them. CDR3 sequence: CSVEGTLKSSNEQFF. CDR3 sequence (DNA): TGCAGCGTTGAAGGGACACTCAAATCGTCCAATGAGCAGTTCTTC.

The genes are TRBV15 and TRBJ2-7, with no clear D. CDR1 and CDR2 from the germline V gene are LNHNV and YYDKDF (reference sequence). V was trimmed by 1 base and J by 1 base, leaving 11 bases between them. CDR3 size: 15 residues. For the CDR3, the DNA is TGTGCCACCAGCAGAGGCGACACTGGGTCCTACGAGCAGTACTTC. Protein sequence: CATSRGDTGSYEQYF.

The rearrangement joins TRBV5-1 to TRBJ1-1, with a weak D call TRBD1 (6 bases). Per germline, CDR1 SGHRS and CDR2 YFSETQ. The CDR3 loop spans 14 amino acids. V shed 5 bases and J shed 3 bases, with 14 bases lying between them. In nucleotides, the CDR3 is TGCGCCAGCAGTGATACAGGGTCGGACACTGAAGCTTTCTTT. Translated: CASSDTGSDTEAFF.

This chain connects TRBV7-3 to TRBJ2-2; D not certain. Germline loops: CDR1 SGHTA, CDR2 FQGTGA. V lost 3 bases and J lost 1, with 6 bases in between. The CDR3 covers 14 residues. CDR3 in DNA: TGTGCCAGCAGCTTGGGCAGGAACACCGGGGAGCTGTTTTTT. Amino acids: CASSLGRNTGELFF. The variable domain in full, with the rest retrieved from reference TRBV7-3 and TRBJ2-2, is GAGVSQTPSNKVTEKGKYVELRCDPISGHTALYWYRQSLGQGPEFLIYFQGTGAADDSGLPNDRFFAVRPEGSVSTLKIQRTERGDSAVYLCASSLGRNTGELFFGEGSRLTVL.

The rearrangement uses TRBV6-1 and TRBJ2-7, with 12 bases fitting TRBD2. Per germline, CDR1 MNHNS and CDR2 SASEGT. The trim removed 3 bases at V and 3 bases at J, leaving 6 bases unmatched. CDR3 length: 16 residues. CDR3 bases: TGTGCCAGCAGTGAGAGTCTAGCGGGAGGGTACTACGAGCAGTACTTC. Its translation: CASSESLAGGYYEQYF.

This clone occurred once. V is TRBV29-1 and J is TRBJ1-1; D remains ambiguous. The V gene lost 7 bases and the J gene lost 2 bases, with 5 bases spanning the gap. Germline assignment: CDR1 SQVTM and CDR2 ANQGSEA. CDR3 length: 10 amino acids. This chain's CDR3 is CSAVNTEAFF. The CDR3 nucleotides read TGCAGCGCCGTAAACACTGAAGCTTTCTTT. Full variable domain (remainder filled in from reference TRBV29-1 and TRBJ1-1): SAVISQKPSRDICQRGTSLTIQCQVDSQVTMMFWYRQQPGQSLTLIATANQGSEATYESGFVIDKFPISRPNLTFSTLTVSNMSPEDSSIYLCSAVNTEAFFGQGTRLTVV.